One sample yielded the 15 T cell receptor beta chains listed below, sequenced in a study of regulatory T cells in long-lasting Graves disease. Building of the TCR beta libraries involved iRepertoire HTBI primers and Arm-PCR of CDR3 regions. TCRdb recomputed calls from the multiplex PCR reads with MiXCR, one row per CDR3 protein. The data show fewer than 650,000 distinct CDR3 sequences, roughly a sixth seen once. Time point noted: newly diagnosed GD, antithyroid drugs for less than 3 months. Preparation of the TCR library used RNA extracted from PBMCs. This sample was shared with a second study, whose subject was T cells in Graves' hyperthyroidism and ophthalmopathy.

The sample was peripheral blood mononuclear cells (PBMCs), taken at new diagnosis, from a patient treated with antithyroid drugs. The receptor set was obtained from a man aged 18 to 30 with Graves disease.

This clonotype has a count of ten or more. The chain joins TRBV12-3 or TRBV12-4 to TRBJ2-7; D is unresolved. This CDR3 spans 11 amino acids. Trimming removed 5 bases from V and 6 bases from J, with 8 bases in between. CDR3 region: CASSLGAEQYF. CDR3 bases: TGTGCCAGCAGTCTGGGCGCCGAGCAGTACTTC.

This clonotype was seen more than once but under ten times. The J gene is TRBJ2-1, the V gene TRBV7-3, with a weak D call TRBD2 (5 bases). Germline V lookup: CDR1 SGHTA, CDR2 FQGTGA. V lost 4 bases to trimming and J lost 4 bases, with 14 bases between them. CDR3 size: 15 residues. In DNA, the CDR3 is TGTGCCAGCAGCTCCGGGGTCGGTGTTTACAATGAGCAGTTCTTC. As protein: CASSSGVGVYNEQFF.

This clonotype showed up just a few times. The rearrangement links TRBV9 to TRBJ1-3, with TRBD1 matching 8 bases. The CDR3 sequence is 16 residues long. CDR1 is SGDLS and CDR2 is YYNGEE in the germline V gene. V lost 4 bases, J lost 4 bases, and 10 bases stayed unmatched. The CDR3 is CASSPGTGRSGNTIYF. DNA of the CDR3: TGTGCCAGCAGCCCAGGGACAGGACGATCGGGAAACACCATATATTTT.

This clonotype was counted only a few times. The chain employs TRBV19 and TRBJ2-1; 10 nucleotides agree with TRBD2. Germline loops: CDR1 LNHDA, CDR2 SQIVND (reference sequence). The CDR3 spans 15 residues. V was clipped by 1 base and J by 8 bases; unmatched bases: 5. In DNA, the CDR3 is TGTGCCAGTAGTATAGGGCTAGCGGGAGTCGATGAGCAGTTCTTC. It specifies CASSIGLAGVDEQFF. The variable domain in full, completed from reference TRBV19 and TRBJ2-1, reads DGGITQSPKYLFRKEGQNVTLSCEQNLNHDAMYWYRQDPGQGLRLIYYSQIVNDFQKGDIAEGYSVSREKKESFPLTVTSAQKNPTAFYLCASSIGLAGVDEQFFGPGTRLTVL.

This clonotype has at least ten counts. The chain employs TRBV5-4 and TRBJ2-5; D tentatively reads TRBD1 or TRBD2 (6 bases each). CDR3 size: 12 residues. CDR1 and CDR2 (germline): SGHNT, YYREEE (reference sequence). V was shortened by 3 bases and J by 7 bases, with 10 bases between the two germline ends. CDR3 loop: CASSWGASTQYF. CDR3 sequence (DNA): TGTGCCAGCAGCTGGGGGGCGTCGACCCAGTACTTC. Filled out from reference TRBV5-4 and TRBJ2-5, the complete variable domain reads ETGVTQSPTHLIKTRGQQVTLRCSSQSGHNTVSWYQQALGQGPQFIFQYYREEENGRGNFPPRFSGLQFPNYSSELNVNALELDDSALYLCASSWGASTQYFGPGTRLLVL.

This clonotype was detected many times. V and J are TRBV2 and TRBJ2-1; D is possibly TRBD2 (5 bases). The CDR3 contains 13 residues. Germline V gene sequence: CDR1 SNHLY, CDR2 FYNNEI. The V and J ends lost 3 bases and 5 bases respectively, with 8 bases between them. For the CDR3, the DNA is TGTGCCAGCAGTGAGGCTAGCCACAATGAGCAGTTCTTC. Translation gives CASSEASHNEQFF.

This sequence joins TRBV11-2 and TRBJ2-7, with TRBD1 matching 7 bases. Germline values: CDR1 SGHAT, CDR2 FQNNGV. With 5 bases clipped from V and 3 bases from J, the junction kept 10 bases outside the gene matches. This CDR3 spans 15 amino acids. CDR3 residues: CASSQFVTGNYEQYF. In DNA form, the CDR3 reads TGTGCCAGCAGCCAATTTGTGACAGGGAACTACGAGCAGTACTTC.

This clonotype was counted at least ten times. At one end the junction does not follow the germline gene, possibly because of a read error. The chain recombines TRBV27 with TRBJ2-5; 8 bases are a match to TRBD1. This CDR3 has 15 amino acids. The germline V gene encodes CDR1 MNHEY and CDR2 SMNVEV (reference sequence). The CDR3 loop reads CASSLDRGIQKTQYF. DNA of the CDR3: TGTGCCAGCAGTTTAGACAGGGGAATCCAAAAGACCCAGTACTTC.

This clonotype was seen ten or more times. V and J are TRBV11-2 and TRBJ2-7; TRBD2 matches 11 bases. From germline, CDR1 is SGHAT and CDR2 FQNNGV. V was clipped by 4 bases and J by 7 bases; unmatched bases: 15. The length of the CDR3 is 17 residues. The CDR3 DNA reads TGTGCCAGCAGCTCCAGGCCCACTAGCGGGAGATCTTCGGAGCAGTACTTC. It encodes CASSSRPTSGRSSEQYF.

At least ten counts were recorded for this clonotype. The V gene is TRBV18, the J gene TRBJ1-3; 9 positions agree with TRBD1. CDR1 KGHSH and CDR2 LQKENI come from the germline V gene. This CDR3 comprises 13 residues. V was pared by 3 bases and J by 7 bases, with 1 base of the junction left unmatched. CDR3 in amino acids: CASSPDRGNTIYF. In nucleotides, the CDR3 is TGTGCCAGCTCACCCGACAGGGGGAACACCATATATTTT.

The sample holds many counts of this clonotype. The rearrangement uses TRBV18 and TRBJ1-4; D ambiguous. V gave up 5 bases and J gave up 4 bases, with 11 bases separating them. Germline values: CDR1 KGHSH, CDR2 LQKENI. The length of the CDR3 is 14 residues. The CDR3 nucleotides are TGTGCCAGCTCAGAACGAATGGTTAATGAAAAACTGTTTTTT. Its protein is CASSERMVNEKLFF.

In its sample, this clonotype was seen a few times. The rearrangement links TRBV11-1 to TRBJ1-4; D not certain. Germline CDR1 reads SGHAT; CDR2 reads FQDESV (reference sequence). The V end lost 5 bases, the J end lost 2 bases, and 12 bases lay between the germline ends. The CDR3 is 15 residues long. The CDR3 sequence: CASSPGRRTNEKLFF. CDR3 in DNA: TGTGCCAGCAGCCCCGGTCGACGGACTAATGAAAAACTGTTTTTT.

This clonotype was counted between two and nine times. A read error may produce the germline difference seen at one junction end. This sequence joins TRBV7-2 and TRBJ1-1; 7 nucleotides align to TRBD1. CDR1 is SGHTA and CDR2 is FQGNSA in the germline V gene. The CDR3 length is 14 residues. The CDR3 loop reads CASSPQGGGTEASF. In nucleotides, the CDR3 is TGTGCCAGCAGCCCCCAGGGGGGCGGCACTGAAGCTTCCTTT.

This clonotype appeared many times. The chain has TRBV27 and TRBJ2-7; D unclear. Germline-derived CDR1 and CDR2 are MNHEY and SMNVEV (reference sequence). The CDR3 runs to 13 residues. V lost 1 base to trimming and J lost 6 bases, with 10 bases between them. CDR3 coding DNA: TGTGCCAGCAGTTTATGGTTTGGGCCCGAGCAGTACTTC. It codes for CASSLWFGPEQYF.

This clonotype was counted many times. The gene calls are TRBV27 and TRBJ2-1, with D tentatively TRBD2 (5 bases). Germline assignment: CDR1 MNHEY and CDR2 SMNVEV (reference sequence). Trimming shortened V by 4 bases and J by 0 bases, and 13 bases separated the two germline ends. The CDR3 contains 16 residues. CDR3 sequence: CASSSKSGISYNEQFF. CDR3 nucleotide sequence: TGTGCCAGCAGTTCCAAGAGCGGTATCTCCTACAATGAGCAGTTCTTC.